Listed below are T cell receptor beta chains from one sample, sequenced in a study of shared clonotypes between healthy human individuals. Clones were read by immunoSEQ multiplex PCR, and TCRdb kept only the in-frame ones, dropping some. Of some 1 million clones in the sample, around 76% were seen once. Source material: memory CD4+ T cells sorted from blood. The receptors originated from a man between 18 and 35 years old in good health. The CDR3 runs from the conserved cysteine through the conserved F or W. A D gene is named only where the DNA matches it firmly. Part of the rows lack a size; the others show once, few, many or a class for expanded clones.

d_gene: .; abundance: .; v_gene: TRBV5-8; len: 12; j_gene: TRBJ1-1; CDR3nt: TGTGCCAGCAGCTTTTTACAAGCGGAAGCTTTCTTT; CDR3aa: CASSFLQAEAFF
d_gene: .; abundance: once; v_gene: TRBV28; len: 13; j_gene: TRBJ2-7; CDR3nt: TGTGCCAGCACCCACCGAGGCGGCTACGAGCAGTACTTC; CDR3aa: CASTHRGGYEQYF
d_gene: .; abundance: .; v_gene: TRBV7-8; len: 14; j_gene: TRBJ1-1; CDR3nt: TGTGCCAGCAGCCAAGTAGGGGGGAACACTGAAGCTTTCTTT; CDR3aa: CASSQVGGNTEAFF
d_gene: .; abundance: few; v_gene: TRBV28; len: 13; j_gene: TRBJ1-6; CDR3nt: TGTGCCAGCAGTTTATCTGGGAATTCACCCCTCCACTTT; CDR3aa: CASSLSGNSPLHF
d_gene: .; abundance: .; v_gene: TRBV11-2; len: 14; j_gene: TRBJ2-4; CDR3nt: TGTGCCAGCAGCTCGACCGTAGCCAAAAACATTCAGTACTTC; CDR3aa: CASSSTVAKNIQYF
d_gene: .; abundance: .; v_gene: TRBV15; len: 15; j_gene: TRBJ2-7; CDR3nt: TGTGCCACCAGCAGACCTACAGGGACCACCTACGAGCAGTACTTC; CDR3aa: CATSRPTGTTYEQYF
d_gene: TRBD2; abundance: .; v_gene: TRBV11-2; len: 17; j_gene: TRBJ2-7; CDR3nt: TGTGCCAGCAGCTTAAGACTAGCGGGATTTCAAACCAACGAGCAGTACTTC; CDR3aa: CASSLRLAGFQTNEQYF
d_gene: .; abundance: .; v_gene: TRBV23-1; len: 16; j_gene: TRBJ2-1; CDR3nt: TGCGCCAGCAGCCAGAGGACGGACTCCTCCTACAATGAGCAGTTCTTC; CDR3aa: CASSQRTDSSYNEQFF
d_gene: .; abundance: many; v_gene: TRBV5-1; len: 16; j_gene: TRBJ2-1; CDR3nt: TGCGCCAGCAGCTTGGGGGGGACAAGTCTATACAATGAGCAGTTCTTC; CDR3aa: CASSLGGTSLYNEQFF
d_gene: .; abundance: .; v_gene: TRBV5-1; len: 14; j_gene: TRBJ2-7; CDR3nt: TGCGCCAGCAGCCAGGGGTGGAGCTCCTACGAGCAGTACTTC; CDR3aa: CASSQGWSSYEQYF
d_gene: .; abundance: .; v_gene: TRBV4-3; len: 16; j_gene: TRBJ1-2; CDR3nt: TGCGCCAGCAGCCAAGAAATCAGGAGGTCGACTTATGGCTACACCTTC; CDR3aa: CASSQEIRRSTYGYTF
d_gene: TRBD1; abundance: .; v_gene: TRBV27; len: 16; j_gene: TRBJ2-2; CDR3nt: TGTGCCAGCAGCCCTACCGGGACAGGAAAGACCGGGGAGCTGTTTTTT; CDR3aa: CASSPTGTGKTGELFF
d_gene: .; abundance: few; v_gene: TRBV20-1; len: 11; j_gene: TRBJ1-4; CDR3nt: TGCAGTGCTAAGAACAGTGAAAAACTGTTTTTT; CDR3aa: CSAKNSEKLFF
d_gene: .; abundance: .; v_gene: TRBV5-1; len: 15; j_gene: TRBJ2-7; CDR3nt: TGCGCCAGCAACCTGGGGTCGGAGGGACCCTACGAGCAGTACTTC; CDR3aa: CASNLGSEGPYEQYF
d_gene: .; abundance: once; v_gene: TRBV7-9; len: 12; j_gene: TRBJ1-1; CDR3nt: TGTGCCAGCAGCTTATTGGGGTTTGAAGCTTTCTTT; CDR3aa: CASSLLGFEAFF
d_gene: .; abundance: .; v_gene: TRBV6-1; len: 15; j_gene: TRBJ2-5; CDR3nt: TGTGCCAGCAGTGATACAGGGCACTTTGTTGAGACCCAGTACTTC; CDR3aa: CASSDTGHFVETQYF
d_gene: TRBD1; abundance: .; v_gene: TRBV7-8; len: 16; j_gene: TRBJ1-1; CDR3nt: TGTGCCAGCAGCTTAGGGTTTAGGACAGGGCGGACTGAAGCTTTCTTT; CDR3aa: CASSLGFRTGRTEAFF
d_gene: .; abundance: .; v_gene: TRBV15; len: 15; j_gene: TRBJ1-1; CDR3nt: TGTGCCACCAGCAGAGGTGTACTGCTGAACACTGAAGCTTTCTTT; CDR3aa: CATSRGVLLNTEAFF
d_gene: .; abundance: .; v_gene: TRBV20-1; len: 9; j_gene: TRBJ2-3; CDR3nt: TGCAGTCCCCGGAATACGCAGTATTTT; CDR3aa: CSPRNTQYF
d_gene: .; abundance: .; v_gene: TRBV6-5; len: 13; j_gene: TRBJ1-6; CDR3nt: TGTGCCAGCAGTTACTCGATGGGGGAGCCCCTCCACTTT; CDR3aa: CASSYSMGEPLHF
d_gene: TRBD2; abundance: .; v_gene: TRBV18; len: 17; j_gene: TRBJ2-3; CDR3nt: TGTGCCAGCTCACCTGGGACTAGCGGGAGCAGAACAGATACGCAGTATTTT; CDR3aa: CASSPGTSGSRTDTQYF
d_gene: .; abundance: .; v_gene: TRBV27; len: 13; j_gene: TRBJ1-6; CDR3nt: TGTGCCAGCAGTCTAACAAGGAATTCACCCCTCCACTTT; CDR3aa: CASSLTRNSPLHF
d_gene: .; abundance: .; v_gene: TRBV28; len: 16; j_gene: TRBJ2-2; CDR3nt: TGTGCCAGCAGTTTAGGTGGAAGTATTATCGCCGGGGAGCTGTTTTTT; CDR3aa: CASSLGGSIIAGELFF
d_gene: TRBD1; abundance: once; v_gene: TRBV18; len: 15; j_gene: TRBJ1-2; CDR3nt: TGTGCCAGCTCACCCCCGGGACAGGGGTCTTTTGGCTACACCTTC; CDR3aa: CASSPPGQGSFGYTF
d_gene: .; abundance: .; v_gene: TRBV4-1; len: 13; j_gene: TRBJ2-3; CDR3nt: TGCGCCAGCAGCCGATGGGGGCCAGATACGCAGTATTTT; CDR3aa: CASSRWGPDTQYF
d_gene: .; abundance: .; v_gene: TRBV6-1; len: 13; j_gene: TRBJ2-3; CDR3nt: TGTGCCAGTCTCTGGGGGGGCACAGATACGCAGTATTTT; CDR3aa: CASLWGGTDTQYF
d_gene: .; abundance: .; v_gene: TRBV6-1; len: 14; j_gene: TRBJ2-5; CDR3nt: TGTGCCAGCAGTGTTACTAGCATTGGGGAGACCCAGTACTTC; CDR3aa: CASSVTSIGETQYF
d_gene: .; abundance: few; v_gene: TRBV7-9; len: 11; j_gene: TRBJ1-5; CDR3nt: TGTGCCAGTGGGGAGGATCAGCCCCAGCATTTT; CDR3aa: CASGEDQPQHF
d_gene: .; abundance: .; v_gene: TRBV25-1; len: 14; j_gene: TRBJ2-2; CDR3nt: TGTGCCAGCAGTGAATATAGGGGCACCGGGGAGCTGTTTTTT; CDR3aa: CASSEYRGTGELFF
d_gene: .; abundance: .; v_gene: TRBV6-1; len: 16; j_gene: TRBJ2-1; CDR3nt: TGTGCCAGCAGTGAACGGCCAGGGGGGGCCTACAATGAGCAGTTCTTC; CDR3aa: CASSERPGGAYNEQFF
d_gene: TRBD1; abundance: .; v_gene: TRBV7-2; len: 14; j_gene: TRBJ2-7; CDR3nt: TGTGCCAGCAGCGGGGGACAGGCCTCTTACGAGCAGTACTTC; CDR3aa: CASSGGQASYEQYF
d_gene: TRBD1; abundance: few; v_gene: TRBV30; len: 15; j_gene: TRBJ1-6; CDR3nt: TGTGCCTGGAGTGGGGTAGGGGGCCCGAATTCACCCCTCCACTTT; CDR3aa: CAWSGVGGPNSPLHF
d_gene: .; abundance: few; v_gene: TRBV5-3; len: 14; j_gene: TRBJ1-1; CDR3nt: TGTGCCAGGGGAGAGGGGGACGAGAACACTGAAGCTTTCTTT; CDR3aa: CARGEGDENTEAFF
d_gene: .; abundance: .; v_gene: TRBV18; len: 15; j_gene: TRBJ1-5; CDR3nt: TGTGCCAGCTCACCTTCGGCGGCCGGCTGGGAGCCCCAGCATTTT; CDR3aa: CASSPSAAGWEPQHF
d_gene: .; abundance: few; v_gene: TRBV10-3; len: 13; j_gene: TRBJ2-3; CDR3nt: TGTGCCATCACCAACCGGGAAACAGATACGCAGTATTTT; CDR3aa: CAITNRETDTQYF
d_gene: .; abundance: .; v_gene: TRBV2; len: 15; j_gene: TRBJ1-6; CDR3nt: TGTGCCAGCAGGACGGAGAGCTCCTATAATTCACCCCTCCACTTT; CDR3aa: CASRTESSYNSPLHF
d_gene: TRBD1; abundance: .; v_gene: TRBV6-1; len: 14; j_gene: TRBJ1-5; CDR3nt: TGTGCCAGCAGTAGGGACAGAGTCAATCAGCCCCAGCATTTT; CDR3aa: CASSRDRVNQPQHF
d_gene: TRBD1; abundance: .; v_gene: TRBV5-1; len: 14; j_gene: TRBJ2-3; CDR3nt: TGCGCCAGCAGCTTGTCAGGGGGATCAGATACGCAGTATTTT; CDR3aa: CASSLSGGSDTQYF
d_gene: TRBD2; abundance: .; v_gene: TRBV7-2; len: 15; j_gene: TRBJ2-7; CDR3nt: TGTGCCAGCAGCCCTCGGGACTACCTCTCCTACGAGCAGTACTTC; CDR3aa: CASSPRDYLSYEQYF
d_gene: .; abundance: .; v_gene: TRBV9; len: 14; j_gene: TRBJ1-1; CDR3nt: TGTGCCAGCAGCACAGGGTGGGAGGGCGCTGAAGCTTTCTTT; CDR3aa: CASSTGWEGAEAFF
d_gene: TRBD1; abundance: many; v_gene: TRBV10-3; len: 15; j_gene: TRBJ1-5; CDR3nt: TGTGCCATCAGGCGGGGGACAGAAAGCAATCAGCCCCAGCATTTT; CDR3aa: CAIRRGTESNQPQHF
d_gene: .; abundance: few; v_gene: TRBV19; len: 12; j_gene: TRBJ1-1; CDR3nt: TGTGCCAGTACCGGAGGGGGGGTAGAAGCTTTCTTT; CDR3aa: CASTGGGVEAFF
d_gene: TRBD2; abundance: .; v_gene: TRBV29-1; len: 14; j_gene: TRBJ2-1; CDR3nt: TGCAGCGTTGCAGGTAGCGGGATTCGAAATGAGCAGTTCTTC; CDR3aa: CSVAGSGIRNEQFF
d_gene: TRBD1; abundance: .; v_gene: TRBV7-3; len: 16; j_gene: TRBJ2-7; CDR3nt: TGTGCCAGCAGCTTATTGGGACAGGGGACTTCCTACGAGCAGTACTTC; CDR3aa: CASSLLGQGTSYEQYF
d_gene: .; abundance: .; v_gene: TRBV11-2; len: 13; j_gene: TRBJ1-5; CDR3nt: TGTGCCAGCAGCCGCGGGGTTGCCCAGCCCCAGCATTTT; CDR3aa: CASSRGVAQPQHF
d_gene: TRBD2; abundance: .; v_gene: TRBV10-3; len: 13; j_gene: TRBJ2-3; CDR3nt: TGTGCCATCAGTAGCGGGGGGACAGATACGCAGTATTTT; CDR3aa: CAISSGGTDTQYF
d_gene: .; abundance: .; v_gene: TRBV4-2; len: 16; j_gene: TRBJ2-1; CDR3nt: TGTGCCAGCAGCCAAGTTGCAGACCCGTATTACAATGAGCAGTTCTTC; CDR3aa: CASSQVADPYYNEQFF
d_gene: .; abundance: .; v_gene: TRBV11-2; len: 15; j_gene: TRBJ1-3; CDR3nt: TGTGCCAGCACCAATCCGGGGGGAACTGGAAACACCATATATTTT; CDR3aa: CASTNPGGTGNTIYF
d_gene: .; abundance: few; v_gene: TRBV7-9; len: 13; j_gene: TRBJ1-1; CDR3nt: TGTGCCAGCAGCTTATCGGGGGGGACTGAAGCTTTCTTT; CDR3aa: CASSLSGGTEAFF
d_gene: .; abundance: .; v_gene: TRBV5-1; len: 15; j_gene: TRBJ2-3; CDR3nt: TGCGCCAGCAGCTTGGGCGCTGCAGGAACAGATACGCAGTATTTT; CDR3aa: CASSLGAAGTDTQYF
d_gene: .; abundance: few; v_gene: TRBV19; len: 14; j_gene: TRBJ1-1; CDR3nt: TGTGCCAGTAGACATGGACCGAGTAACACTGAAGCTTTCTTT; CDR3aa: CASRHGPSNTEAFF
d_gene: .; abundance: .; v_gene: TRBV21-1; len: 14; j_gene: TRBJ1-2; CDR3nt: TGTGCCAGCAGCAAGTACAGGGTTAACTATGGCTACACCTTC; CDR3aa: CASSKYRVNYGYTF
d_gene: TRBD2; abundance: .; v_gene: TRBV7-9; len: 14; j_gene: TRBJ2-1; CDR3nt: TGTGCCAGCAGCTTAGGCGGGAGTTACAATGAGCAGTTCTTC; CDR3aa: CASSLGGSYNEQFF
d_gene: .; abundance: few; v_gene: TRBV19; len: 15; j_gene: TRBJ1-1; CDR3nt: TGTGCCAGTAGTATAGGACTGGGTCGACTCACTGAAGCTTTCTTT; CDR3aa: CASSIGLGRLTEAFF
d_gene: .; abundance: .; v_gene: TRBV2; len: 15; j_gene: TRBJ1-1; CDR3nt: TGTGCCAGCAGGGGTAGATACGGGGGTGGCACTGAAGCTTTCTTT; CDR3aa: CASRGRYGGGTEAFF
d_gene: TRBD2; abundance: .; v_gene: TRBV7-9; len: 14; j_gene: TRBJ2-7; CDR3nt: TGTGCCAGCAGCTTGTCGGGAGGAAACTACGAGCAGTACTTC; CDR3aa: CASSLSGGNYEQYF
d_gene: .; abundance: .; v_gene: TRBV11-2; len: 15; j_gene: TRBJ2-7; CDR3nt: TGTGCCAGCAACAATCAGACTACGGGGCACTACGAGCAGTACTTC; CDR3aa: CASNNQTTGHYEQYF
d_gene: TRBD2; abundance: .; v_gene: TRBV7-9; len: 15; j_gene: TRBJ2-1; CDR3nt: TGTGCCAGCAGCTTACTCGCGGGAGGGCCCAATGAGCAGTTCTTC; CDR3aa: CASSLLAGGPNEQFF
d_gene: .; abundance: few; v_gene: TRBV2; len: 14; j_gene: TRBJ1-5; CDR3nt: TGTGCCAGCAGTTCACAGGGTCTCGATCAGCCCCAGCATTTT; CDR3aa: CASSSQGLDQPQHF